This TCR beta chain appears in the sequencing data of a study of cytomegalovirus exposure and HLA in healthy donors (dated by TCRdb to 2016 to 2017). Concerning the study at large: An earlier analysis of approximately 590 of the donors reported 276 Gb of sequence data and more than 90 million unique TCR beta sequences from roughly 180 million T cells. A separate validation cohort of approximately 130 different subjects was used in addition to the 666-subject first cohort. The T cell repertoires of 670 or so subjects were profiled by immunosequencing and related to cytomegalovirus serostatus. A later genetic analysis took genome-wide SNP genotypes for about 60% of the roughly 670 donors and used that subset as a discovery cohort. Donor age, sex, ethnicity and CMV serostatus were compiled together with the repertoire data. An early release covering roughly 640 HLA-typed donors comprised about 300 gigabases of sequencing data and roughly 85 million unique TCR sequences. Typing coverage differed by locus: A, B, C, DRB1 and DQB1 were typed in about 620-630 donors, DQA1 in 522, DPA1 in 600 to 610, and DPB1 in just under 490. Rather than drawing on any new phenotypic data, the later analysis identified candidate immune exposures from TCR beta sequences and the way those sequences occurred across donors. Among roughly 400 genotyped donors of the cohort, an average of around 240,000 unique TCR beta nucleotide sequences was sequenced per donor, of which about 20% were non-productive. The study combined high-throughput TCR immunosequencing, statistical association of individual TCRs with disease status, and machine learning to predict cytomegalovirus infection status. In an earlier analysis of a few hundred of the donors, high-throughput TCR beta sequencing was used to judge whether each TCR beta V gene segment behaved as functional or pseudogenic. The aim of the study was to test whether cataloging public T cell receptors could identify signatures of past pathogen exposure. All discovery cohort repertoires had been generated on a single sequencing platform. Four to six DR-DQ haplotypes were handled as single units for association and clustering, since linkage in the cohort was strong. Both class I and class II loci were covered by HLA typing, at four-digit resolution. A later analysis re-examined previously published TCR beta repertoires from more than 550 donors and added high-resolution HLA genotyping to investigate patterns of TCR occurrence. Of the roughly 410 genotyped donors, 65% to 90% were placed in the genetic ancestry cluster associated with self-reported Caucasian donors. Results and caveats for the whole study, not just this receptor: In vitro tests confirmed that a few of the cytomegalovirus-associated TCR beta chains recognize cytomegalovirus antigens. The cohort was sequenced for TCR beta chains only, and without alpha or paired-chain data the features that could be detected were limited. According to a later analysis, TCR association rates differed among HLA loci, with DRB1 alleles showing the most associated TCRs and HLA-C alleles showing the fewest. Broadly in line with IMGT annotations, most TCR beta V segments showed up in productive rearrangements about 87% or about 30% of the time in an earlier analysis of several hundred of the donors. Some IMGT-functional V segments, including TRBV6-2 and TRBV6-3, could not be told apart with the 87-base-pair reads, so those segments were excluded. The presence/absence analyses assumed that sequencing depth was roughly uniform across donors, and that assumption may not be true. A cluster of highly shared sequence variants was judged likely to represent a technical artifact of the sequencing pipeline. An association between a missense DCLRE1C variant and V-gene and J-gene trimming of TCR beta chains was found in a later genetic analysis and replicated in an independent cohort. According to a later analysis, most CMV-associated TCR beta chains appeared to be HLA-restricted, and the HLA associations seemed to be driven largely by CMV exposure. It was suggested by the authors that the approach could potentially be generalized to other disease states and immunological phenotypes. Compared with the roughly 670-donor mean, donors in an Asian-associated ancestry cluster had fewer N-insertions in productive TCRs, according to a later genetic analysis. Because counts were too low, seventeen rarely observed V segments, including chromosome 9 orphons, were left out of the earlier analysis of approximately 500 of the donors. For the cohort, immune exposure information was limited to CMV serostatus. At a false discovery rate of 0.05, a later analysis linked under 20,000 TCR beta sequences to specific HLA alleles. In both the original and validation cohorts, the classifier was reported to diagnose cytomegalovirus status with high specificity and sensitivity. Compared with equally common non-associated chains, HLA-associated TCR beta chains in a later analysis were more clonally expanded and had lower generation probabilities. Most TCR sequences were seen in very few donors, while some public TCRs were found in many individuals. A further reported finding was that TCR beta sequences accurately predicted the HLA-A and HLA-B alleles for most subjects in the first cohort. Several of the top co-occurrence clusters appeared to be linked to parvovirus B19, influenza, CMV and Epstein-Barr virus, according to a later analysis. HLA typing was unavailable for some donors at each locus, so association tests used only the typed subset. In the study, approximately 160 TCR beta chains were listed as associated with cytomegalovirus. Correlated functional status among segregating V segments might be attributable to linkage disequilibrium, but an unknown experimental factor could not be ruled out. When HLA alleles, especially DR and DQ, strongly co-occurred, TCR associations were difficult to assign to individual alleles.

The cohort consisted of 650 to 700 healthy bone marrow donors. At the time of sampling, all cohort members were nominally healthy, though unrecorded immune exposures were likely present. The donor was CMV seronegative and belonged to the group of 352 seronegative cohort members. Every donor gave a peripheral blood sample, and the peripheral blood mononuclear cells from that sample were used for TCR beta sequencing. The Qiagen DNeasy Blood Extraction Kit was used to extract genomic DNA from the blood cell samples. Concerning this clone: The clone's antigen remains unknown. It has no much larger one-base neighbor in the sample; base qualities were not kept.

The receptor library was made with the immunoSEQ multiplex PCR assay. For the multiplex PCR, a mixture combining 60 forward primers for TCR Vbeta segments and 13 reverse primers for TCR Jbeta segments was used. A multiplex PCR assay on genomic DNA amplified the CDR3 region of rearranged TCR beta genes. Amplified TCR beta libraries were sequenced as 87-base-pair reads on the Illumina HiSeq System. The original pipeline was this. In a later analysis, tens of millions of unique TCR beta chains were counted across the approximately 620 repertoires, and some 10 million of these chains were shared by at least two donors. A nearest-neighbor algorithm error-corrected the raw reads and collapsed the reads into unique sequences, merging closely related sequences to remove PCR and sequencing errors. V, D and J gene segments were assigned by aligning CDR3 sequences to IMGT reference sequences. Each retained sequence needed at least a six-nucleotide match to both a V gene segment and a J gene segment. A rearrangement was called productive if the CDR3 had no stop codons and remained in frame with V and J, and every other rearrangement was called non-productive. CDR3 was defined by IMGT convention, running from the second conserved V-encoded cysteine to the conserved J-encoded phenylalanine. The earlier analysis of fewer than 700 of the donors excluded sequences that lacked an unambiguous match to a single V gene segment. An earlier analysis of fewer than 750 of the donors called V segments functional above 56.7% productive rearrangements and segregating when the between-donor standard deviation exceeded 5%. To diagnose cytomegalovirus status from the catalog of TCR beta chain sequences, a statistical classification framework was built. A later analysis assigned V and J genes by comparing TCR nucleotide sequences with IMGT/GENE-DB human TR gene sequences. Using the TCRdist pipeline, a later analysis assigned CDR3 sequences along with most-parsimonious VDJ recombination scenarios. In a later analysis, every TCR beta chain was defined by the combination of its CDR3 amino acid sequence and its V-gene family, and reads without a unique V-gene family were dropped. As a way to deal with suspected cross-contamination and a sequencing artifact, a later analysis dropped more than 500 nucleotide sequences that were highly shared and had low generation probability. In a later analysis, a clonal expansion index was calculated for each public chain from normalized within-repertoire ranks of inferred template counts. In a later analysis, generation probabilities were computed with a VDJ recombination model fitted to out-of-frame rearrangements, and the resulting probabilities were checked against IGoR. In a later analysis, hypergeometric tests were used to score TCR-TCR, TCR-HLA and TCR-CMV co-occurrence, with a repertoire-size bias correction applied to TCR pairs. False discovery rates were estimated in a later analysis by permuting HLA or CMV assignments 20 times. In a later analysis, co-occurring TCRs were grouped using DBSCAN, with TCRdist sequence similarity added in when clustering inside HLA-allele-positive subsets. Repertoires with fewer than 30,000 or more than 120,000 public chains, plus five repertoires with anomalous nucleotide sharing, were excluded from co-occurrence clustering. Sourced from immuneACCESS, this table was stored by TCRdb with only in-frame sequences that have V and J called. A share of the clones is absent; for the studies checked, an unresolved V gene accounts for under half, and the remainder has no known explanation. V, J and clone size derive from that table, while D and trimming were established from the DNA sequence. The sample data list about 140,000 clones, and approximately 71% of these were observed just once. The ten most abundant clones make up about 3.1% of the sample.

From cysteine to phenylalanine, the CDR3 is 16 amino acids long. The read is trimmed to its CDR3 DNA, 48 bases read in frame from base 1. Looking up the germline V gene yields CDR1 MNHNS and CDR2 SASEGT. Relative to germline, V is missing 4 bases and J is missing 1 base, with 4 bases of the junction outside any gene match. The sequence derives from a man aged 35 to 55 in good health and CMV-seronegative. Sequencing input: PBMCs. The rearrangement combines TRBV6-1 with TRBJ1-3; 10 central bases correspond to TRBD1. The DNA sequence is given as TGTGCCAGCAGTGGCCGGGACAGGGGATCTGGAAACACCATATATTTT. This encodes CASSGRDRGSGNTIYF.